This T cell receptor beta chain was observed in a study of early T cells in non-severe SARS-CoV-2 infection. The V segment lost 4 bases and the J segment 7 bases; nucleotides outside the gene matches: 7. CDR1 SGHTA and CDR2 FQGNSA come from the germline V gene. The CDR3 runs to 16 residues. TCRdb analysed the 5' RACE reads with MiXCR anew, one entry per CDR3 protein. Here the sample spans tens of thousands of distinct CDR3 sequences, more than 6.5% being singletons. Many counts were recorded for this clonotype. This receptor was identified in an adult who was a healthcare worker with PCR-confirmed SARS-CoV-2 infection or an uninfected control (not recorded which). V usage is TRBV7-2 and J usage is TRBJ2-2; TRBD2 matches 12 bases. The sequencing here drew on whole blood, taken at baseline. DNA of the CDR3: TGTGCCAGCAGCTCTCTAGCGGGGGGGCCGAACGGGGAGCTGTTTTTT. It translates to CASSSLAGGPNGELFF.